The 7 T cell receptor beta chains in this list originate from one sample, sequenced in a study of T-cell reconstitution after alpha-beta-depleted transplantation in children. Preparation of the TCRbeta library involved a method that used unique molecular identifiers. TCRdb independently ran MiXCR on the PCR reads; one entry per CDR3 protein. The table has about 170,000 distinct CDR3 sequences, 8.5% to 14% seen once. This material consisted of PBMCs, taken before TCRalphabeta/CD19-depleted stem cell transplant. The receptors were gathered from a boy under 10 years old with acute myeloid leukemia, due to receive a stem cell transplant.

As concerns this clonotype: A clone one base away is much larger, so this may be a read error. The V and J genes are TRBV4-1 and TRBJ1-2, with D unclear. The V gene's germline CDR1 is MGHRA and CDR2 YSYEKL. This CDR3 region has 14 residues. The CDR3 sequence: CASSQVGSNYGDTF. The CDR3 bases are TGCGCCAGCAGCCAAGTTGGATCTAACTATGGCGACACCTTC.

At least ten counts were recorded for this clonotype. This chain uses TRBV6-4 with TRBJ2-3; maybe TRBD1 (5 bases). This CDR3 contains 14 residues. The germline V gene has CDR1 MRHNA and CDR2 SNTAGT. Trimming pared 3 bases from V and 2 bases from J, leaving 9 bases between. The CDR3 here is CASSEQGDTDTQYF. DNA of the CDR3: TGTGCCAGCAGTGAGCAGGGTGACACAGATACGCAGTATTTT.

This clonotype was picked up many times. The rearrangement uses TRBV12-3 or TRBV12-4 and TRBJ2-2; maybe TRBD2 (5 bases). Trimming removed 3 bases at V and 4 bases at J, with 9 bases between. This CDR3 contains 14 residues. The CDR3 region is CASSFRRGTGELFF. CDR3 bases: TGTGCCAGCAGTTTCCGTCGGGGCACCGGGGAGCTGTTTTTT.

This clonotype was counted ten times or more. The chain is built from TRBV20-1 and TRBJ2-7; 13 bases map to TRBD2. Germline CDR1 and CDR2: DFQATT and SNEGSKA (reference sequence). The CDR3 contains 16 residues. The ends lost 0 bases at V and 3 bases at J; junction bases unmatched: 5. The CDR3 sequence: CSARDRRTSGSYEQYF. CDR3 nucleotides: TGCAGTGCTAGAGATCGGAGGACTAGCGGGAGCTACGAGCAGTACTTC.

This clonotype was recorded many times. For the CDR3, the DNA is TGTGCCAGCAGCGTAGCGAGTCGTCGCACAGATACGCAGTATTTT. This sequence encodes CASSVASRRTDTQYF. This sequence joins TRBV9 and TRBJ2-3, with D hard to call. V lost 0 bases and J lost 1, with 9 bases in between. CDR1 and CDR2 (germline): SGDLS, YYNGEE. CDR3 length: 15 amino acids.

This clonotype was detected many times. The chain links TRBV12-3 or TRBV12-4 to TRBJ1-2; 7 positions match TRBD1. CDR3 length: 12 amino acids. Trimming removed 3 bases from V and 9 bases from J; junction bases left unmatched: 4. The CDR3 sequence: CASSLTGYSYTF. The CDR3 bases are TGTGCCAGCAGTTTGACAGGGTATAGCTACACCTTC.

There are many counts of this clonotype. The V gene is TRBV29-1, the J gene TRBJ2-7; either TRBD1 or TRBD2 may fit D (5 bases each). This CDR3 has 14 residues. The V gene lost 7 bases and the J gene lost 0 bases, with 16 bases spanning the gap. Germline assignment: CDR1 SQVTM and CDR2 ANQGSEA. DNA for the CDR3: TGCAGCGCCTTAGGGGACGCCAGCTCCTACGAGCAGTACGTC. Its translation: CSALGDASSYEQYV.